Listed below are T cell receptor beta chains from one sample, sequenced in a study of T-cell memory formation after mild COVID-19. TCRdb reprocessed the 5' RACE reads via MiXCR and lists one record per CDR3 protein. This table holds some 340,000 distinct CDR3 sequences, roughly 13% found once. Sequences were obtained from PBMCs or a T cell subset sorted from them (not recorded which). The source of these receptors is a man aged 18 to 29 who had mild COVID-19 (a few samples of this study predate the infection). Cell type and time point are not known. CDR3s include the opening cysteine and the closing phenylalanine or tryptophan. D genes are given only for firm matches. Expanded clones are given a class, and other clones once, few, many or no size at all.

V gene	D gene	clone size	J gene	CDR3 DNA	CDR3 protein
TRBV4-3	TRBD1	.	TRBJ2-5	TGCGCCAGCAGCTACGGGACAGCGGAAGAGACCCAGTACTTC	CASSYGTAEETQYF
TRBV4-3	.	.	TRBJ1-2	TGCGCCAGCAGCCAAGATCGAAGATACCCTGGCTTGACCTTC	CASSQDRRYPGLTF
TRBV28	.	few	TRBJ1-5	TGTGCCAGCAGGAACGGGAATCAGCCCCAGCATTTT	CASRNGNQPQHF
TRBV6-5	TRBD1	.	TRBJ1-1	TGTGCCACTAACAGGGGGGAGAACACTGAAGCTTTCTTT	CATNRGENTEAFF
TRBV20-1	.	few	TRBJ2-3	TGCAGTGCTAGACGGCAGTCTGGCACAGATACGCAGTATTTT	CSARRQSGTDTQYF
TRBV6-5	.	.	TRBJ2-3	TGTGCCAGCAGTTACCTGACTAGCACAGATACGCAGTATTTT	CASSYLTSTDTQYF
TRBV5-1	.	few	TRBJ2-5	TGCGCCAGCAGCTGGGTGGGAGGAGAGACCCAGTACTTC	CASSWVGGETQYF
TRBV9	TRBD2	few	TRBJ2-7	TGTGCCAGCAGCGTAGGTCTAGCGGGGAGGTACGAGCAGTACTTC	CASSVGLAGRYEQYF
TRBV7-2	.	.	TRBJ1-2	TGTGCCAGCAGCTGGTCTGGTCCAAACTATGGCTACACCTTC	CASSWSGPNYGYTF
TRBV4-2	.	few	TRBJ2-6	TGTGCCAGCAGTGCGGACGGACCCTCCTCTGGGGCCAACGTCCTGACTTTC	CASSADGPSSGANVLTF
TRBV29-1	.	few	TRBJ2-7	TGCAGCGTCATACAGGGAGGCTACGAGCAGTACTTC	CSVIQGGYEQYF
TRBV12-3/TRBV12-4	.	.	TRBJ2-2	TGTGCCAGCAGCCAGGCCAGCCTGACCGGGGAGCTGTTTTTT	CASSQASLTGELFF
TRBV3-1	.	.	TRBJ2-2	TGTGCCAGCAGCCAAGTGGGGGAGCTGTTTTTT	CASSQVGELFF
TRBV27	.	few	TRBJ1-1	TGTGCCAGCAGTTTCCTGGACAGTAACTCTGAAGCTTTCTTT	CASSFLDSNSEAFF
TRBV5-1	.	many	TRBJ1-5	TGCGCCAGCAGCTTGGAAGGGGGGGGAGGTCAGCCCCAGCATTTT	CASSLEGGGGQPQHF
TRBV4-3	.	.	TRBJ1-5	TGCGCCAGCAGCCTTCTACGGGGTGGCAATCAGCCCCAGCATTTT	CASSLLRGGNQPQHF
TRBV5-1	.	many	TRBJ2-2	TGTGCCAGCAGCTTTGGCGGGGGGGAGCTGTTTTTT	CASSFGGGELFF
TRBV12-3/TRBV12-4	.	.	TRBJ2-3	TGTGCCAGCAGTTTTGGGGTCTACCGGTATTTT	CASSFGVYRYF
TRBV20-1	.	many	TRBJ2-6	TGCAGTGCTAGGATTTCTGGGGCCAACGTCCTGACTTTC	CSARISGANVLTF
TRBV7-2	.	many	TRBJ1-6	TGTGCCAGCAGCTTTCGGGTGTGGGGAAATTCACCCCTCCACTTT	CASSFRVWGNSPLHF
TRBV2	TRBD1	.	TRBJ1-2	TGTGCCGAACAGGGGGCATATGGCTACACCTTC	CAEQGAYGYTF
TRBV18	.	.	TRBJ2-6	TGTGCCAGCTCACCACGGGCCAACGTCCTGACTTTC	CASSPRANVLTF
TRBV20-1	TRBD2	.	TRBJ2-1	TGCAGTGCTAGAGGAGCGAGCGGGGGGCCTTCGGCCTACAATGAGCAGTTCTTC	CSARGASGGPSAYNEQFF
TRBV11-2	TRBD1	.	TRBJ1-2	TGTGCCAGCAGCCGACCCGGGACAGGGGCCTCGAATTATGGCTACACCTTC	CASSRPGTGASNYGYTF
TRBV6-5	.	.	TRBJ1-1	TGTGCCAGCAGTTACTCGTGGGGGACTGAAGCTTTCTTT	CASSYSWGTEAFF
TRBV19	.	few	TRBJ2-7	TGTGCCAGTAGTACGCTGCTAAATCCCGGGAACCAGCAGTACTTC	CASSTLLNPGNQQYF
TRBV6-2/TRBV6-3	.	.	TRBJ2-5	TGTGCCAGCAGCCCCCGGGGCCGTTGGGGGCAAGAGACCCAGTACTTC	CASSPRGRWGQETQYF
TRBV15	.	few	TRBJ1-4	TGTGCCACCAGCAGAGGCCAAGGGGATGAAAAACTGTTTTTT	CATSRGQGDEKLFF
TRBV11-2	.	.	TRBJ2-3	TGTGCCAGCAGCTTAGCACGGGGAATGCAGTATTTT	CASSLARGMQYF
TRBV28	.	.	TRBJ2-2	TGTGCCAGCAGTCCAATTATGGCAACAGGGAACACCGGGGAGCTGTTTTTT	CASSPIMATGNTGELFF
TRBV5-1	TRBD2	.	TRBJ2-7	TGCGCCAGCAGCTTGTCCCTAGCGGGTTACGAGCAGTACTTC	CASSLSLAGYEQYF
TRBV7-2	.	few	TRBJ2-3	TGTGCCAGCAGCTTATTCGCGGTGGGCACAGATACGCAGTATTTT	CASSLFAVGTDTQYF
TRBV20-1	TRBD1	.	TRBJ2-7	TGCAGTGCTAGAGATGGTAGGGGACAGGGGTCGGGCGAGCAGTACTTC	CSARDGRGQGSGEQYF
TRBV5-5	.	few	TRBJ2-2	TGTGCCAGCAGCTTGGCCCTCGGGGTAGGGTCTCCCGGGGAGCTGTTTTTT	CASSLALGVGSPGELFF
TRBV4-3	.	.	TRBJ2-1	TGCGCCAGCAGCCAAGACCCGGGGGGCGGTGAGCAGTTCTTC	CASSQDPGGGEQFF
TRBV7-2	TRBD1	.	TRBJ2-3	TGTGCCAGCAGCCCGGGACAGCGCACAGATACGCAGTATTTT	CASSPGQRTDTQYF
TRBV28	.	.	TRBJ2-5	TGTGCCAGCAACCGGACACCCATCCAAGAGACCCAGTACTTC	CASNRTPIQETQYF
TRBV4-1	.	many	TRBJ2-1	TGCGCCAGCAGCCAAGAGCGACGGGGAGTCGATGAGCAGTTCTTC	CASSQERRGVDEQFF
TRBV12-3/TRBV12-4	.	many	TRBJ2-1	TGTGCCAGCAGTTTTTATCGCACCCGGGACAATGAGCAGTTCTTC	CASSFYRTRDNEQFF
TRBV5-1	TRBD1	.	TRBJ2-2	TGCGCCAGCAGGAACCACAGGGGGGCAAACACCGGGGAGCTGTTTTTT	CASRNHRGANTGELFF
TRBV6-5	.	.	TRBJ1-1	TGTGCCAGCAGTCTTGCTGCAGGGCCAACTACTGAAGCTTTCTTT	CASSLAAGPTTEAFF